These 3 T cell receptor beta chains were all obtained from the same sample, sequenced in a study of identical twins. Using its own MiXCR run on the 5' RACE reads, TCRdb lists one record per CDR3 protein. The repertoire holds 450,000 or so distinct CDR3 sequences, with over 12% as singletons. The sample was also linked to a second study, of yellow fever vaccine responses in identical twins.

What was sequenced was CD4+ T cells sorted from blood. The receptor set was obtained from a woman aged 18 to 35 in good health.

This clonotype has at least ten counts. This chain uses TRBV10-3 with TRBJ2-7; 8 bases agree with TRBD1. The CDR3 spans 16 residues. Germline V lookup: CDR1 ENHRY, CDR2 SYGVKD. V dropped 6 bases and J dropped 2; count of bases not matched to a gene: 12. CDR3 residues: CAISNLGTGSTYEQYF. CDR3 coding DNA: TGTGCCATCAGCAACCTAGGGACAGGTTCCACCTACGAGCAGTACTTC.

V and J are TRBV20-1 and TRBJ2-7; TRBD2 might be the D (6 bases). Germline CDR1 reads DFQATT; CDR2 reads SNEGSKA (reference sequence). V was clipped by 0 bases and J by 6 bases, with 21 bases between them. The CDR3 sequence is 16 residues long. The CDR3 loop is CSARDLGLGVSSEQYF. The CDR3 DNA sequence: TGCAGTGCTAGAGATTTGGGACTGGGGGTTTCGAGCGAGCAGTACTTC.

The gene calls are TRBV20-1 and TRBJ1-2; TRBD1 is a possible D gene (6 bases). Germline CDR1 reads DFQATT; CDR2 reads SNEGSKA (reference sequence). Trimming took 4 bases from V and 12 from J, leaving 21 bases between them. The CDR3 length is 13 residues. The CDR3 loop reads CSATTITRGSDTF. As DNA, the CDR3 is TGCAGTGCTACCACCATCACCAGGGGATCCGACACCTTC.